A single sample is the source of the 13 T cell receptor beta chains below, sequenced in a study of T cell repertoires in cytomegalovirus infection. These receptors have no identified antigens. One entry per CDR3 protein results from TCRdb running MiXCR on the reads. Counted here are about 920,000 distinct CDR3 sequences, roughly 31% occurring once; the ten biggest clones make up roughly 13%. The sample was cultured CD8+ T cells from PBMCs, taken from culture after CMV antigen stimulation. The receptors derive from a human donor in good health (CMV status not recorded). Some clones in this sample may be carry-over from other donors' samples.

This clonotype was found a few times. This chain uses TRBV4-1 with TRBJ1-2; D uncertain. The V gene's germline CDR1 is MGHRA and CDR2 YSYEKL. The germline V and J ends were trimmed by 3 bases and 8 bases, with 19 bases remaining between them. This CDR3 region has 15 residues. The CDR3 coding sequence is TGCGCCAGCAGCCACGGTGACTTCACAGAAGGAGGCTACACCTTC. The encoded protein is CASSHGDFTEGGYTF.

This clonotype was observed a handful of times. The CDR3 here is CASSPGTGDPPYEQYF. DNA for the CDR3: TGTGCCAGCAGTCCTGGGACAGGGGACCCCCCGTACGAGCAGTACTTC. V is TRBV27 and J is TRBJ2-7, with 10 bases matching TRBD1. This CDR3 is built from 16 residues. Germline V CDR1 and CDR2: MNHEY, SMNVEV (reference sequence). With 5 bases clipped from V and 4 bases from J, the junction kept 11 bases outside the gene matches.

This clonotype was counted many times. The rearrangement links TRBV7-2 to TRBJ2-7, with D tentatively TRBD1 (7 bases). This CDR3 has 14 amino acids. Germline V gene data show CDR1 as SGHTA and CDR2 as FQGNSA. With 5 bases removed from V and 4 bases from J, the gap between germline ends came to 15 bases. The CDR3 here is CASSRAEGAYEQYV. CDR3 coding DNA: TGTGCCAGCAGCCGGGCGGAGGGGGCGTACGAGCAGTACGTC.

The chain recombines TRBV20-1 with TRBJ2-7; perhaps TRBD2 as D (5 bases). This CDR3 spans 14 amino acids. Germline CDR1 reads DFQATT; CDR2 reads SNEGSKA (reference sequence). Trimming removed 0 bases at V and 2 bases at J, with 11 bases between. For the CDR3, the DNA is TGCAGTGCTAGAGATAGGGAGCAGCCCTACGAGCAGTACTTC. Translating gives CSARDREQPYEQYF.

The chain is built from TRBV7-9 and TRBJ2-7; D is tentatively TRBD1 or TRBD2 (5 bases each). The ends were cut back, 5 bases at V and 3 bases at J, with 14 bases in the middle. The germline CDR1 and CDR2 sequences are SEHNR and FQNEAQ (reference sequence). This CDR3 region has 14 residues. CDR3 region: CASSPERGDYEQYF. CDR3 sequence (DNA): TGTGCCAGCAGCCCGGAGAGGGGCGACTACGAGCAGTACTTC.

CDR3 nucleotides: TGTGCCAGCACTCCCGGGGGGGACAGCGGCAATCAGCCCCAGCATTTT. Its protein is CASTPGGDSGNQPQHF. The chain employs TRBV6-2 or TRBV6-3 and TRBJ1-5, with TRBD1 matching 7 bases. CDR3 length: 16 amino acids. Germline loops: CDR1 MNHEY, CDR2 SVGEGT. J lost 2 bases, V lost 7 bases, and 11 bases had no gene match.

This clonotype was picked up a small number of times. The chain carries TRBV27 and TRBJ2-3, with unresolved D. This CDR3 has 13 residues. V dropped 0 bases and J dropped 2 bases, with 3 bases sitting between them. CDR1 MNHEY and CDR2 SMNVEV come from the germline V gene (reference sequence). The CDR3 nucleotides read TGTGCCAGCAGTTTATCGGCCACAGATACGCAGTATTTT. Its translation: CASSLSATDTQYF.

This sequence joins TRBV20-1 and TRBJ2-2; 7 nucleotides match TRBD2. The CDR3 extends over 15 amino acids. V shed 5 bases and J 3 bases; nucleotides not matched to a gene: 9. Looked up from germline, CDR1 is DFQATT and CDR2 is SNEGSKA (reference sequence). Here the CDR3 reads CSASAAGDYTGELFF. The CDR3 DNA reads as TGCAGTGCTTCTGCGGCGGGGGACTACACCGGGGAGCTGTTTTTT.

The rearrangement links TRBV19 to TRBJ1-3; D may be TRBD1 (6 bases). Germline-derived CDR1 and CDR2 are LNHDA and SQIVND (reference sequence). This CDR3 has 17 residues. V was pared by 3 bases and J by 0 bases, with 15 bases between. The CDR3 here is CASSISTGPLSGNTIYF. Here the CDR3 DNA reads TGTGCCAGTAGTATTTCCACAGGGCCACTCTCTGGAAACACCATATATTTT.

The chain joins TRBV11-2 to TRBJ2-1; TRBD1 aligns across 10 bases. Trimming cost V 1 base and J 7 bases; bases outside gene matches: 10. Germline values: CDR1 SGHAT, CDR2 FQNNGV. The CDR3 is made up of 17 amino acids. DNA of the CDR3: TGTGCCAGCAGCTTAGTTGCCGGGACAGGGGCACGAAATGAGCAGTTCTTC. Its translation is CASSLVAGTGARNEQFF.

This clonotype appeared a few times. The junction does not match germline at one end; this may be a read error. The J gene is TRBJ1-4, the V gene TRBV28, with D perhaps matching TRBD1 (5 bases). This CDR3 contains 12 residues. Germline CDR1 and CDR2: MDHEN and SYDVKM. CDR3 nucleotide sequence: TGTGCCAGCAGTTTCTCTCCGGGACTTTGGGGTTTT. Encoded protein: CASSFSPGLWGF. The full variable domain, in which reference TRBV28 and TRBJ1-4 provide the parts outside the CDR3, is DVKVTQSSRYLVKRTGEKVFLECVQDMDHENMFWYRQDPGLGLRLIYFSYDVKMKEKGDIPEGYSVSREKKERFSLILESASTNQTSMYLCASSFSPGLWGFGSGTQLSVL.

This clonotype was seen a single time. The V and J genes are TRBV10-3 and TRBJ2-7; D possibly corresponds to TRBD2 (7 bases). V lost 9 bases, J lost 2 bases, and 17 bases lay in between. Germline lookup yields CDR1 ENHRY and CDR2 SYGVKD. The CDR3 extends over 14 amino acids. CDR3 in amino acids: CAIGPAGAPYEQYV. In DNA, the CDR3 is TGTGCCATTGGTCCGGCGGGGGCCCCCTACGAGCAGTACGTC.

This clonotype showed up many times. The chain recombines TRBV7-2 with TRBJ2-3, with 9 bases aligning to TRBD2. CDR3 length equals 13 residues. The germline V gene encodes CDR1 SGHTA and CDR2 FQGNSA. The J segment lost 4 bases and the V segment lost 8 bases, leaving 4 bases of the junction unmatched. The CDR3 DNA reads as TGTGCCAGCGAGGGACTAGCAGCAGATACGCAGTATTTT. Protein: CASEGLAADTQYF.